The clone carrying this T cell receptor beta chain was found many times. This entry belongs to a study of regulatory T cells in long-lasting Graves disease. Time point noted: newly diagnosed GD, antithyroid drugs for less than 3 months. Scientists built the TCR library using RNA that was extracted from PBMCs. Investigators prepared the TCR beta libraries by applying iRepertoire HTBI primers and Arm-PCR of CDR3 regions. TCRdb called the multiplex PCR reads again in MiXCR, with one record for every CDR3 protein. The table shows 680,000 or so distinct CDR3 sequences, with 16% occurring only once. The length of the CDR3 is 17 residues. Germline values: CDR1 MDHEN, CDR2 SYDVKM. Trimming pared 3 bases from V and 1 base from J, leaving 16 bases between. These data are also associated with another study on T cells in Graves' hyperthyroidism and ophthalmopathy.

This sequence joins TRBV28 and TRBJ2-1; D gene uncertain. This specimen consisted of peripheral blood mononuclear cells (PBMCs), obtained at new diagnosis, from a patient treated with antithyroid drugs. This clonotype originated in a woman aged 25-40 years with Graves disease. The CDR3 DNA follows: TGTGCCAGCAGTTTCATAGGGCTAGGTAGGTCCTACAATGAGCAGTTCTTC. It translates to CASSFIGLGRSYNEQFF.